One sample yielded the 6 T cell receptor beta chains listed below, sequenced in a study of human T cells and chemical hapten exposure. Time point denoted: patch test 3, about 24 weeks after DPC sensitization. Treatment described: therapeutic diphenylcyclopropenone sensitization with weekly scalp DPC. TCRdb redid the calling of the RACE reads with MiXCR, one entry per CDR3 protein. The table includes about 71,000 distinct CDR3 sequences, 11% detected once. The input for sequencing was whole blood, taken in connection with sensitization to the hapten diphenylcyclopropenone (DPC). The receptor source for this set is a woman aged 50 to 65 with alopecia areata. Some clones in this sample may be carry-over from other donors' samples.

This clonotype has ten or more counts. The gene calls are TRBV28 and TRBJ1-5, with 9 bases matching TRBD1. The germline V gene has CDR1 MDHEN and CDR2 SYDVKM. The CDR3 spans 15 residues. The trim removed 3 bases at V and 9 bases at J, leaving 9 bases unmatched. The CDR3 region has the DNA TGTGCCAGCAGTTTCGGACAGGGGCCCACCTGGCCCCAGCATTTT. Its protein product is CASSFGQGPTWPQHF.

This clonotype was observed at least ten times. The chain employs TRBV4-1 and TRBJ2-3; tentative D call: TRBD1 (5 bases). Trimming cost V 1 base and J 6 bases, with 17 bases left between them. Germline V gene data show CDR1 as MGHRA and CDR2 as YSYEKL. The CDR3 totals 16 residues. The CDR3 spells CASSQVPQIPGDTQYF. CDR3 nucleotide sequence: TGCGCCAGCAGCCAAGTCCCCCAGATACCAGGGGATACGCAGTATTTT.

This clonotype was counted at least ten times. The chain carries TRBV3-1 and TRBJ1-1; D is unresolved. CDR1 and CDR2 (germline): LGHDT, YNNKEL (reference sequence). Trimming took off 1 base at V and 1 base at J, with 13 bases between the two ends. This CDR3 is built from 16 residues. The CDR3 region is CASSQGPMGENTEAFF. The CDR3 nucleotides read TGTGCCAGCAGCCAAGGCCCCATGGGAGAGAACACTGAAGCTTTCTTT. The whole variable domain, filled in from reference TRBV3-1 and TRBJ1-1, reads DTAVSQTPKYLVTQMGNDKSIKCEQNLGHDTMYWYKQDSKKFLKIMFSYNNKELIINETVPNRFSPKSPDKAHLNLHINSLELGDSAVYFCASSQGPMGENTEAFFGQGTRLTVV.

The sample holds many counts of this clonotype. The chain recombines TRBV3-1 with TRBJ2-5; D is uncertain. V lost 0 bases to trimming and J lost 7 bases, with 21 bases between them. This CDR3 contains 17 residues. CDR1 and CDR2 (germline): LGHDT, YNNKEL (reference sequence). CDR3 coding DNA: TGTGCCAGCAGCCAAGATCTTGGTGGCAGCCTTGGGTCGACCCAGTACTTC. This codes for CASSQDLGGSLGSTQYF.

The sample holds many counts of this clonotype. The chain combines TRBV28 with TRBJ1-1; weak D call: TRBD1 (5 bases). V was cut by 8 bases and J by 5 bases, with 18 bases left in between. Germline assignment: CDR1 MDHEN and CDR2 SYDVKM. The CDR3 spans 14 residues. CDR3: CASLPAGLRTEAFF. In nucleotides, the CDR3 is TGTGCCAGCCTTCCCGCGGGGCTGCGGACTGAAGCTTTCTTT.

The chain links TRBV29-1 to TRBJ2-2; D might be TRBD1 (5 bases). The length of the CDR3 is 14 residues. CDR1 is SQVTM, CDR2 ANQGSEA, per germline. V lost 5 bases, J lost 3 bases, and 13 bases lay in between. The CDR3 spells CSVTRQGDTGELFF. Written as DNA, the CDR3 is TGCAGCGTTACGCGGCAGGGCGACACCGGGGAGCTGTTTTTT.